The clone carrying this T cell receptor beta chain was counted many times. These data belong to a study of human T cells and chemical hapten exposure. Study-level background: Mostly female, the patients presented with alopecia areata, totalis or universalis.

V lost 5 bases to trimming and J lost 5 bases, with 17 bases between them. The V gene's germline CDR1 is KGHSH and CDR2 LQKENI. The CDR3 consists of 15 residues. Specified time point: pre-sensitization, week 0. Regarding treatment: therapeutic diphenylcyclopropenone sensitization with weekly scalp DPC. TCRdb fed the RACE reads into MiXCR, producing one record per CDR3 protein. The sample lists 60,000 to 80,000 distinct CDR3 sequences, approximately 7% occurring once. The TCR originated in a young woman with alopecia areata. Some clones in this sample may be carry-over from other donors' samples. The V gene is TRBV18, the J gene TRBJ2-3; no firm D call. Sequencing was performed on whole blood, taken in connection with sensitization to the hapten diphenylcyclopropenone (DPC). CDR3 nucleotide sequence: TGTGCCAGCTCAATTTTGCAAGGTGTTCAAGATACGCAGTATTTT. Protein: CASSILQGVQDTQYF.